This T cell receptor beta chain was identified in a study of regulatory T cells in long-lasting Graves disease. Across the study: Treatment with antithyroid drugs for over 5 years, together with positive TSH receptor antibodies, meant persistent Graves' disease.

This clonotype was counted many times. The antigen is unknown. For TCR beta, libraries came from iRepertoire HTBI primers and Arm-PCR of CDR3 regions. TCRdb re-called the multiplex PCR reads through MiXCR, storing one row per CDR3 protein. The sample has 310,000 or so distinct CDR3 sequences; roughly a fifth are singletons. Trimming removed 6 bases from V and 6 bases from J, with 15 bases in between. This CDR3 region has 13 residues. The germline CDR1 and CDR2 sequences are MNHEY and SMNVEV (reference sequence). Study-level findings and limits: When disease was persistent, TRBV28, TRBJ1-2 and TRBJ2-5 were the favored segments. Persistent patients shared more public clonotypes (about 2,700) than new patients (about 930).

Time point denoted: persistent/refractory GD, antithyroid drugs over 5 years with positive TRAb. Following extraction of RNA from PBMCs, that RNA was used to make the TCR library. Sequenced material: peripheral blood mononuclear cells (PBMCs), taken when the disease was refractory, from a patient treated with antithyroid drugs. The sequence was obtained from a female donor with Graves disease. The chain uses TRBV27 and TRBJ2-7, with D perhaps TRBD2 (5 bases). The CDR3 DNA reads TGTGCCAGCAGACCCACGGGGTTTGGCGAGCAGTACTTC. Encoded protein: CASRPTGFGEQYF.